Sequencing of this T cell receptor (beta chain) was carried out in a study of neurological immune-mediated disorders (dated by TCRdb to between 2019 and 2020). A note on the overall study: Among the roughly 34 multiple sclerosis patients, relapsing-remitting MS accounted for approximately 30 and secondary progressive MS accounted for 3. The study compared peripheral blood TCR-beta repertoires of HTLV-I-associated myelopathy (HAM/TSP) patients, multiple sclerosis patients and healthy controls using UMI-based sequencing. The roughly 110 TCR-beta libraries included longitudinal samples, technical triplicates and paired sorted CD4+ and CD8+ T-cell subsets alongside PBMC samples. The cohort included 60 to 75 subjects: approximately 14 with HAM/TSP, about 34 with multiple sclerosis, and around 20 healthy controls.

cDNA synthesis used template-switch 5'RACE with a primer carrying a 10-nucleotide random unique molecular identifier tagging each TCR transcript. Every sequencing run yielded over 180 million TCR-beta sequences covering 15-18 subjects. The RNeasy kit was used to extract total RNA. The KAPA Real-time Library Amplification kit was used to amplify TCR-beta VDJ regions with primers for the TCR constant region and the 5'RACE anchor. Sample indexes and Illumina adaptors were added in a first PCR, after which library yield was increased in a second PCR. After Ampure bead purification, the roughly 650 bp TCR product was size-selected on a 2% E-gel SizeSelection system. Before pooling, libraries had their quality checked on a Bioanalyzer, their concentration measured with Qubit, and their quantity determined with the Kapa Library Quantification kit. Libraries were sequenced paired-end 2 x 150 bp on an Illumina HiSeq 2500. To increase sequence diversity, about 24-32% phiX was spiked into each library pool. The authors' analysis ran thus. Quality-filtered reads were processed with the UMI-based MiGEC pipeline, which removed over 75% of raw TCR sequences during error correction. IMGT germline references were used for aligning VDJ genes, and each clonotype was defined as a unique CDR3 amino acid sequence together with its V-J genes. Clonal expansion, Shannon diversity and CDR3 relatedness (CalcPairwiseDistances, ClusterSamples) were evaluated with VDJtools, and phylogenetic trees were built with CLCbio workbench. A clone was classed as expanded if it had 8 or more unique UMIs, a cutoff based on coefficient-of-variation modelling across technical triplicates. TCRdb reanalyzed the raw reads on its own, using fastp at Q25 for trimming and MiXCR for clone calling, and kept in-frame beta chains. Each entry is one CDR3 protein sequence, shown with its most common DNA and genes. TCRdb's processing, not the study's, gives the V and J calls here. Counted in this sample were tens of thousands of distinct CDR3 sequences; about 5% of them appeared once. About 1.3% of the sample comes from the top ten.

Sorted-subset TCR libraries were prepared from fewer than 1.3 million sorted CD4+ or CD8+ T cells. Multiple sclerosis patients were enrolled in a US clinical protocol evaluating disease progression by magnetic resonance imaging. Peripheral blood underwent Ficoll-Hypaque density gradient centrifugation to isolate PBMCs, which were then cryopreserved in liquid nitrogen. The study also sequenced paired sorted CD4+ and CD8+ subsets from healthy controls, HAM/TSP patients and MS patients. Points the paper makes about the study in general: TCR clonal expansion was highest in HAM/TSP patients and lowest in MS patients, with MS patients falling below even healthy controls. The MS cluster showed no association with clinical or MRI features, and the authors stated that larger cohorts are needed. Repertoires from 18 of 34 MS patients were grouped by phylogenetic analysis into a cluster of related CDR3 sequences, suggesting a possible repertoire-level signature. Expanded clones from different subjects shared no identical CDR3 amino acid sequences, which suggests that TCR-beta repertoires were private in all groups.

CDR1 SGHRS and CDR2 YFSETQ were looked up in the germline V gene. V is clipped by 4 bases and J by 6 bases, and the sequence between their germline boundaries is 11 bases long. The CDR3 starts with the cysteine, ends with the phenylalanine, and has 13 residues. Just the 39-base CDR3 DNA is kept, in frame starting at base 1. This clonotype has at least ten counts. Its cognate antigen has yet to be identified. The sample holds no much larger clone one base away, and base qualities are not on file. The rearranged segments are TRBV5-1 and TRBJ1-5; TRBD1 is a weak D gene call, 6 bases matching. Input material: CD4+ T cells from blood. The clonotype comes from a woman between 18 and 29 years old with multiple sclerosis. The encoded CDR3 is CASSTDSSQPQHF. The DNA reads TGCGCCAGCAGCACGGACAGTAGTCAGCCCCAGCATTTT.